These 25 T cell receptor beta chains share one sample of origin, sequenced in a study of blood T cell repertoires in COVID-19. The data were produced by immunoSEQ multiplex PCR, yet TCRdb's version contains in-frame clones alone and is incomplete. The profile shows roughly 140,000 clones, 84% of them singletons. The material sequenced was peripheral blood. Every receptor here comes from a woman older than 75 in a cohort sampled during active or convalescent COVID-19.

The V and J genes are TRBV2 and TRBJ1-4; no definite D call. Germline CDR1 reads SNHLY; CDR2 reads FYNNEI. The CDR3 covers 11 residues. V shed 6 bases and J shed 8 bases, with 7 bases lying between them. The CDR3 loop is CASRQIEKLFF. CDR3 bases: TGTGCCAGCAGGCAGATAGAAAAACTGTTTTTT.

The J gene is TRBJ2-2, the V gene TRBV5-4; TRBD2 agrees at 8 bases. J was trimmed by 4 bases and V by 3 bases; bases with no gene match: 5. The CDR3 contains 15 residues. Germline loops: CDR1 SGHNT, CDR2 YYREEE (reference sequence). The CDR3 loop is CASSYRGGFTGELFF. The CDR3 nucleotides are TGTGCCAGCAGCTACCGGGGGGGATTCACCGGGGAGCTGTTTTTT.

The chain joins TRBV4-1 to TRBJ2-1, with 8 positions matching TRBD2. The germline CDR1 and CDR2 sequences are MGHRA and YSYEKL. The CDR3 extends over 17 amino acids. V gave up 1 base and J gave up 4 bases; unmatched junction bases: 9. DNA for the CDR3: TGCGCCAGCAGCCAAGTCGGCCGGGGGGGCCGGTACAATGAGCAGTTCTTC. Residues: CASSQVGRGGRYNEQFF.

In its sample, this clone was seen a few times. The chain employs TRBV9 and TRBJ2-2; 7 bases match TRBD2. The CDR3 consists of 15 residues. V trimming: 0 bases; J trimming: 2 bases; junction bases outside the gene matches: 1. The germline V gene has CDR1 SGDLS and CDR2 YYNGEE. As DNA, the CDR3 is TGTGCCAGCAGCGTAGGGGACTACAACACCGGGGAGCTGTTTTTT. Residues: CASSVGDYNTGELFF.

The chain links TRBV7-8 to TRBJ1-5; D may be TRBD1 (5 bases). The CDR3 loop spans 13 amino acids. The V end was cut by 1 base, the J end by 6 bases, with 7 bases between. Per the germline V gene, CDR1 is SGHVS and CDR2 is FQNEAQ. The CDR3 reads CASSLVGVQPQHF. The CDR3, as DNA: TGTGCCAGCAGCTTAGTAGGGGTTCAGCCCCAGCATTTT.

V usage is TRBV6-6 and J usage is TRBJ2-1, with unresolved D. The length of the CDR3 is 14 residues. Germline CDR1 and CDR2: MNHNY and SVGAGI (reference sequence). V gave up 2 bases and J gave up 5 bases, with 10 bases separating them. CDR3 coding DNA: TGTGCCAGCAGTTACCAGAGACAAAACAATGAGCAGTTCTTC. This sequence encodes CASSYQRQNNEQFF.

This sequence joins TRBV18 and TRBJ2-1, with 9 nucleotides matching TRBD1. Germline CDR1 is KGHSH and CDR2 is LQKENI. This CDR3 region has 15 residues. J gave up 4 bases and V 6 bases, and 7 bases lay outside the gene matches. The CDR3 is CASSSRDRDYNEQFF. For the CDR3, the DNA is TGTGCCAGCTCCTCCCGGGACAGGGATTACAATGAGCAGTTCTTC.

This chain uses TRBV18 with TRBJ2-5, with D possibly TRBD1 on 6 matching bases. This CDR3 spans 15 amino acids. V lost 0 bases and J lost 5, with 13 bases in between. Germline CDR1 and CDR2: KGHSH and LQKENI. The CDR3 nucleotides read TGTGCCAGCTCACCACCGGGGGCCCTCGGTGAGACCCAGTACTTC. Amino acid sequence: CASSPPGALGETQYF.

The chain couples TRBV3-1 (or the pseudogene TRBV3-2) to TRBJ2-3, with 9 bases fitting TRBD1. The length of the CDR3 is 16 residues. The germline gives CDR1 LGHDT, CDR2 YNNKEL (reference sequence). J gave up 2 bases and V 1 base, and 4 bases lay outside the gene matches. CDR3 sequence (DNA): TGTGCCAGCAGCCAAGGGACAGGGGTTAACACAGATACGCAGTATTTT. Translation: CASSQGTGVNTDTQYF.

This clone was observed a single time. The J gene is TRBJ2-3, the V gene TRBV19; perhaps TRBD2 as D (6 bases). V dropped 6 bases and J dropped 1 base, with 14 bases sitting between them. This CDR3 has 15 amino acids. The germline gives CDR1 LNHDA, CDR2 SQIVND (reference sequence). The CDR3 protein is CASRHSGLRTDTQYF. As DNA, the CDR3 is TGTGCCAGTAGGCATAGCGGACTACGCACAGATACGCAGTATTTT.

The rearrangement links TRBV2 to TRBJ2-5; 9 nucleotides agree with TRBD1. The CDR3 runs to 13 residues. V was pared by 9 bases and J by 2 bases, with 4 bases of the junction left unmatched. Germline V gene sequence: CDR1 SNHLY, CDR2 FYNNEI. CDR3 nucleotides: TGTGCCAGACAGGGGGCGGGACAAGAGACCCAGTACTTC. Translated: CARQGAGQETQYF.

This clone came up a few times. J is TRBJ2-2 and V is TRBV27, with D tentatively TRBD1 (6 bases). The CDR3 has 17 amino acids. Trimming pared 2 bases from V and 1 base from J, leaving 14 bases between. Germline lookup yields CDR1 MNHEY and CDR2 SMNVEV (reference sequence). The CDR3 sequence is CASSLGYGQLNTGELFF. CDR3 nucleotide sequence: TGTGCCAGCAGTTTAGGTTACGGACAGTTGAACACCGGGGAGCTGTTTTTT.

The V call is TRBV4-3, the J call TRBJ2-3; 9 bases are a match to TRBD2. V gave up 4 bases and J gave up 1 base; unmatched junction bases: 9. Germline loops: CDR1 LGHNA, CDR2 YSLEER. The length of the CDR3 is 17 residues. DNA for the CDR3: TGCGCCAGCAGCCCACGCGGGGGGGCTGAGGGCACAGATACGCAGTATTTT. Amino acids: CASSPRGGAEGTDTQYF.

V and J are TRBV24-1 and TRBJ2-5; D not certain. Trimming shortened V by 3 bases and J by 4 bases, and 8 bases separated the two germline ends. The V gene's germline CDR1 is KGHDR and CDR2 SFDVKD. The CDR3 is 13 amino acids. The CDR3 region has the DNA TGTGCCACCAGTGATGCAACACGAGAGACCCAGTACTTC. Translation: CATSDATRETQYF.

V usage is TRBV6-1 and J usage is TRBJ1-4; D is unclear. Germline V gene sequence: CDR1 MNHNS, CDR2 SASEGT. V lost 2 bases, J lost 5 bases, and 6 bases lay in between. The CDR3 totals 13 residues. The CDR3 region has the DNA TGTGCCAGCAGTGAATGGCTCAATGAAAAACTGTTTTTT. This sequence encodes CASSEWLNEKLFF.

The chain joins TRBV3-1 (or the pseudogene TRBV3-2) to TRBJ1-2; D gene uncertain. Germline V gene data show CDR1 as LGHDT and CDR2 as YNNKEL (reference sequence). Trimming left V 0 bases short and J 5 bases short, with 7 bases between. CDR3 size: 13 residues. The CDR3 protein is CASSQDPLYGYTF. The CDR3 coding sequence is TGTGCCAGCAGCCAAGATCCTTTGTATGGCTACACCTTC.

CDR3 protein: CASSPSPGLAGDLGDTQYF. The CDR3 coding sequence is TGTGCCAGCTCACCATCACCCGGACTAGCGGGGGATTTGGGAGATACGCAGTATTTT. V usage is TRBV18 and J usage is TRBJ2-3; TRBD2 agrees at 13 bases. CDR3 length: 19 amino acids. The V gene's germline CDR1 is KGHSH and CDR2 LQKENI. J gave up 5 bases and V 2 bases, and 13 bases lay outside the gene matches.

This clone is a singleton in its sample. The V call is TRBV2, the J call TRBJ1-1, with 9 bases lining up with TRBD1. Germline CDR1 and CDR2: SNHLY and FYNNEI. The CDR3 has 13 residues. Trimming removed 10 bases from V and 11 bases from J; junction bases left unmatched: 14. CDR3 coding DNA: TGTGCCACCAGATCCGGGACAGGGAGTCTCGCTTTCTTT. Encoded protein: CATRSGTGSLAFF.

This clone was recorded only once. The chain employs TRBV10-3 and TRBJ1-5, with 10 bases lining up with TRBD1. Germline CDR1 ENHRY, CDR2 SYGVKD. The V gene end was trimmed by 10 bases and the J gene end by 2 bases; junction bases not matched to a gene: 5. The CDR3 is 14 residues long. The chain's CDR3 is CATRGTGGNQPQHF. As DNA, the CDR3 is TGTGCCACCAGGGGGACAGGGGGCAATCAGCCCCAGCATTTT.

This clone has just one count. Written as DNA, the CDR3 is TGTGCCAGCAGCCCGACAATGAAGACCTGGACTGAAGCTTTCTTT. It encodes CASSPTMKTWTEAFF. The J gene is TRBJ1-1, the V gene TRBV3-1 (or the pseudogene TRBV3-2), with unresolved D. Germline-derived CDR1 and CDR2 are LGHDT and YNNKEL (reference sequence). Trimming left V 4 bases short and J 5 bases short, with 17 bases between. The length of the CDR3 is 15 residues.

This clone appeared a few times. This chain links TRBV6-2 or TRBV6-3 with TRBJ1-6; 8 bases line up with TRBD1. The germline gives CDR1 MNHEY, CDR2 SVGEGT. V dropped 2 bases and J dropped 9; count of bases not matched to a gene: 6. This CDR3 comprises 15 residues. The CDR3 DNA sequence: TGTGCCAGCAGTTACGGCGGACAGGGAGGTTCACCCCTCCACTTT. Translating gives CASSYGGQGGSPLHF.

The V call is TRBV2, the J call TRBJ2-7; weak D call: TRBD1 (5 bases). Germline assignment: CDR1 SNHLY and CDR2 FYNNEI. The CDR3 length is 14 residues. The ends were cut back, 6 bases at V and 2 bases at J, with 14 bases in the middle. This chain's CDR3 is CASRPRTFPYEQYF. DNA for the CDR3: TGTGCCAGCAGGCCCCGGACATTTCCCTACGAGCAGTACTTC.

The chain carries TRBV18 and TRBJ2-7; D is perhaps TRBD1 (5 bases). CDR1 is KGHSH, CDR2 LQKENI, per germline. The V end lost 4 bases, the J end lost 3 bases, and 7 bases lay between the germline ends. The length of the CDR3 is 12 residues. CDR3 sequence (DNA): TGTGCCAGCTCACAGGGGAACTACGAGCAGTACTTC. Its protein is CASSQGNYEQYF.

The V gene is TRBV10-3, the J gene TRBJ2-7, with D unclear. Trimming stripped 4 bases from V and 2 bases from J, with 12 bases between. Germline V gene data show CDR1 as ENHRY and CDR2 as SYGVKD. The CDR3 is 14 residues long. CDR3 loop: CAISVDSSTYEQYF. The CDR3 DNA reads TGTGCCATCAGTGTTGATAGCTCGACCTACGAGCAGTACTTC.

This chain links TRBV27 with TRBJ1-1; 9 bases are a match to TRBD1. V was pared by 6 bases and J by 1 base, with 6 bases of the junction left unmatched. This CDR3 region has 15 residues. CDR1 and CDR2 from the germline V gene are MNHEY and SMNVEV (reference sequence). The CDR3 sequence: CASRLQGAKNTEAFF. The CDR3 nucleotides are TGTGCCAGCAGATTACAGGGGGCTAAGAACACTGAAGCTTTCTTT.